The following is a TCR beta chain sequence with its context. As handled by the study authors: Amplification with reference gene primers provided the estimates of nucleated cell counts. The table came from immunoSEQ multiplex PCR; TCRdb's copy has only in-frame clones and leaves some out. V, J and clone size were drawn from that table, and D and trimming were deduced from the DNA. The top ten hold around 2% of the sample, which has 240,000 or so clones, around 83% seen once. The data stem from a study of blood T cell repertoires in COVID-19. The overall study: Samples representing acute and convalescent COVID-19 were sourced from the United States, Italy and Spain. Nucleic acid was either cDNA or gDNA, and it came from T cells, B-cell-depleted T cells, or PBMCs.

The CDR3 is 14 amino acids. V was shortened by 0 bases and J by 2 bases, with 6 bases between the two germline ends. Germline assignment: CDR1 MGHRA and CDR2 YSYEKL. The clonotype comes from a man aged 25 to 45 who had recovered from COVID-19. The sample consisted of peripheral blood. This sequence joins TRBV4-1 and TRBJ2-3; D may be TRBD2 (5 bases). The CDR3 loop is CASSQELVTDTQYF. The CDR3 coding sequence is TGCGCCAGCAGCCAAGAACTAGTCACAGATACGCAGTATTTT.